These 21 T cell receptor beta chains came from one sample sequenced in a study of T cell responses to AZD1222 COVID-19 vaccine. Produced via immunoSEQ multiplex PCR; TCRdb's table is partial and in-frame only. The table records 140,000 or so clones, approximately 90% of them present only once. The specimen was peripheral blood, collected 28 days after the second AZD1222 dose. The receptors derive from an adult who received the AZD1222 COVID-19 vaccine.

The chain joins TRBV19 to TRBJ1-2; D is unresolved. Germline V gene lookup returns CDR1 LNHDA and CDR2 SQIVND (reference sequence). CDR3 length: 12 residues. V gave up 7 bases and J gave up 3 bases, with 9 bases separating them. In DNA, the CDR3 is TGTGCCAGTAATCGGGGAGACTATGGCTACACCTTC. Its translation: CASNRGDYGYTF.

The V gene is TRBV12-3 or TRBV12-4, the J gene TRBJ2-1; D is ambiguous. V was trimmed by 3 bases and J by 7 bases, leaving 7 bases between them. The CDR3 covers 12 residues. CDR3 nucleotides: TGTGCCAGCAGTTTTAGTTCAAATGAGCAGTTCTTC. It specifies CASSFSSNEQFF.

The chain combines TRBV7-2 with TRBJ1-6, with D uncertain. The CDR3 has 14 amino acids. V lost 5 bases and J lost 8, with 13 bases in between. Germline assignment: CDR1 SGHTA and CDR2 FQGNSA. CDR3 sequence (DNA): TGTGCCAGCAGCGCCCACCGAAGGGATTCACCCCTCCACTTT. It specifies CASSAHRRDSPLHF. Complete variable domain (other parts from reference TRBV7-2 and TRBJ1-6): GAGVSQSPSNKVTEKGKDVELRCDPISGHTALYWYRQSLGQGLEFLIYFQGNSAPDKSGLPSDRFSAERTGGSVSTLTIQRTQQEDSAVYLCASSAHRRDSPLHFGNGTRLTVT.

V usage is TRBV18 and J usage is TRBJ1-3; tentative D call: TRBD1 (5 bases). V was cut by 6 bases and J by 4 bases, with 19 bases left in between. Germline V gene data show CDR1 as KGHSH and CDR2 as LQKENI. This CDR3 comprises 16 residues. CDR3 residues: CASSDQGAVGGNTIYF. CDR3 nucleotides: TGTGCCAGCTCGGATCAGGGAGCCGTGGGCGGAAACACCATATATTTT.

The J gene is TRBJ2-4, the V gene TRBV20-1; maybe TRBD2 (5 bases). The V end lost 5 bases, the J end lost 6 bases, and 14 bases lay between the germline ends. Germline V gene sequence: CDR1 DFQATT, CDR2 SNEGSKA (reference sequence). The CDR3 extends over 13 amino acids. CDR3 in DNA: TGCAGTGCTGGTGGGAGTTTCCTAAACATTCAGTACTTC. The encoded protein is CSAGGSFLNIQYF.

The V call is TRBV18, the J call TRBJ2-1; D is uncertain. From germline, CDR1 is KGHSH and CDR2 LQKENI. This CDR3 has 14 residues. Trimming left V 1 base short and J 8 bases short, with 12 bases between. The chain's CDR3 is CASSPLNSRDEQFF. In DNA, the CDR3 is TGTGCCAGCTCACCACTAAACAGCCGGGATGAGCAGTTCTTC.

V usage is TRBV4-2 and J usage is TRBJ2-3, with 9 positions matching TRBD2. V was clipped by 5 bases and J by 0 bases; unmatched bases: 0. The germline V gene encodes CDR1 LGHNA and CDR2 YNFKEQ. This CDR3 is built from 14 residues. The CDR3 DNA reads as TGTGCCAGCAGCGGACTAGCGAGCACAGATACGCAGTATTTT. Residues: CASSGLASTDTQYF.

The chain has TRBV9 and TRBJ2-1; 7 bases line up with TRBD2. This CDR3 comprises 16 residues. CDR1 and CDR2 from the germline V gene are SGDLS and YYNGEE. J gave up 2 bases and V 3 bases, and 8 bases lay outside the gene matches. CDR3: CASSAESGTTYNEQFF. CDR3 sequence (DNA): TGTGCCAGCAGCGCTGAGTCCGGGACTACCTACAATGAGCAGTTCTTC.

This chain links TRBV7-2 with TRBJ2-1, with TRBD2 matching over 16 bases. The CDR3 loop spans 16 amino acids. The trim removed 5 bases at V and 8 bases at J, leaving 6 bases unmatched. Germline values: CDR1 SGHTA, CDR2 FQGNSA. CDR3 sequence reads: CASSDQGLAGGDEQFF. In nucleotides, the CDR3 is TGTGCCAGCAGCGACCAGGGACTAGCGGGGGGGGATGAGCAGTTCTTC. Looking up the rest from reference TRBV7-2 and TRBJ2-1 gives the full variable domain: GAGVSQSPSNKVTEKGKDVELRCDPISGHTALYWYRQSLGQGLEFLIYFQGNSAPDKSGLPSDRFSAERTGGSVSTLTIQRTQQEDSAVYLCASSDQGLAGGDEQFFGPGTRLTVL.

The rearrangement joins TRBV10-3 to TRBJ2-1; 9 bases match TRBD2. The CDR3 spans 14 residues. The germline V gene has CDR1 ENHRY and CDR2 SYGVKD. V lost 7 bases and J lost 4; bases outside the gene matches: 5. CDR3 in amino acids: CAIMSTSGYNEQFF. The DNA of the CDR3 is TGTGCCATCATGTCTACTAGCGGGTACAATGAGCAGTTCTTC.

The V and J genes are TRBV28 and TRBJ1-1; the match to TRBD1 covers 8 bases. Looked up from germline, CDR1 is MDHEN and CDR2 is SYDVKM. Trimming removed 5 bases from V and 0 bases from J; junction bases left unmatched: 5. The CDR3 is made up of 15 amino acids. This CDR3 is CASSIGTGLNTEAFF. Written as DNA, the CDR3 is TGTGCCAGCAGTATAGGGACAGGCCTGAACACTGAAGCTTTCTTT. The whole variable domain, remainder taken from reference TRBV28 and TRBJ1-1, is DVKVTQSSRYLVKRTGEKVFLECVQDMDHENMFWYRQDPGLGLRLIYFSYDVKMKEKGDIPEGYSVSREKKERFSLILESASTNQTSMYLCASSIGTGLNTEAFFGQGTRLTVV.

The chain has TRBV4-2 and TRBJ1-2; D unresolved. Trimming stripped 2 bases from V and 4 bases from J, with 8 bases between. Looked up from germline, CDR1 is LGHNA and CDR2 is YNFKEQ. The CDR3 has 13 residues. CDR3 protein: CASSQSAGYGYTF. The CDR3 coding sequence is TGTGCCAGCAGCCAATCGGCAGGCTATGGCTACACCTTC.

The V gene is TRBV11-1, the J gene TRBJ2-7; 13 nucleotides align to TRBD2. This CDR3 is 15 amino acids long. Germline V gene sequence: CDR1 SGHAT, CDR2 FQDESV (reference sequence). The trim removed 5 bases at V and 7 bases at J, leaving 8 bases unmatched. This chain's CDR3 is CASSPTSGRAGEQYF. The CDR3 DNA follows: TGTGCCAGCAGCCCCACTAGCGGGAGGGCCGGGGAGCAGTACTTC.

Only one count was recorded for this clone. The chain has TRBV25-1 and TRBJ2-7; D uncertain. The germline V gene has CDR1 MGHDK and CDR2 SYGVNS. CDR3 length: 13 amino acids. The V gene lost 7 bases and the J gene lost 2 bases, with 12 bases spanning the gap. DNA of the CDR3: TGTGCCAGCATGGGCAGGCTTACCTACGAGCAGTACTTC. This translates into CASMGRLTYEQYF.

This chain links TRBV11-2 with TRBJ2-3; D is undetermined. Germline values: CDR1 SGHAT, CDR2 FQNNGV. With 1 base removed from V and 6 bases from J, the gap between germline ends came to 8 bases. This CDR3 contains 13 residues. CDR3 bases: TGTGCCAGCAGCTTAGCCCCTGGGGATACGCAGTATTTT. Protein: CASSLAPGDTQYF.

The CDR3 DNA reads as TGTGCCAGCAGCGTTGGGCAGGGGATCCAAGAGACCCAGTACTTC. It specifies CASSVGQGIQETQYF. The chain couples TRBV9 to TRBJ2-5; maybe TRBD1 (6 bases). Germline CDR1 reads SGDLS; CDR2 reads YYNGEE. Trimming stripped 2 bases from V and 1 base from J, with 12 bases between. The CDR3 runs to 15 residues.

The J gene is TRBJ1-5, the V gene TRBV19, with D perhaps matching TRBD1 (5 bases). Germline CDR1 reads LNHDA; CDR2 reads SQIVND (reference sequence). The CDR3 extends over 11 amino acids. V was shortened by 8 bases and J by 5 bases, with 7 bases between the two germline ends. CDR3 loop: CASGRDQPQHF. The CDR3 DNA follows: TGTGCCAGTGGCAGGGATCAGCCCCAGCATTTT.

This rearrangement joins TRBV6-2 or TRBV6-3 to TRBJ1-1; D is uncertain. Per the germline V gene, CDR1 is MNHEY and CDR2 is SVGEGT. This CDR3 has 15 amino acids. The ends were cut back, 6 bases at V and 4 bases at J, with 18 bases in the middle. The DNA for the CDR3 is TGTGCCAGCAGCTTAAAAGGTATGGGCAGCACTGAAGCTTTCTTT. Amino acids: CASSLKGMGSTEAFF.

V is TRBV27 and J is TRBJ1-2, with 10 bases identical to TRBD1. J lost 5 bases, V lost 3 bases, and 9 bases had no gene match. Germline CDR1 MNHEY, CDR2 SMNVEV (reference sequence). The CDR3 runs to 16 residues. CDR3 residues: CASSLGTGDRRYGYTF. CDR3 coding DNA: TGTGCCAGCAGTTTGGGGACAGGGGACCGTCGGTATGGCTACACCTTC.

This clone was seen only once. The chain links TRBV6-5 to TRBJ1-2; D is possibly TRBD1 (5 bases). The CDR3 runs 15 residues. Trimming took off 6 bases at V and 2 bases at J, with 16 bases between the two ends. CDR1 is MNHEY and CDR2 is SVGAGI in the germline V gene. The CDR3: CASSLTRGANYGYTF. Written as DNA, the CDR3 is TGTGCCAGCAGCTTGACGAGAGGGGCAAACTATGGCTACACCTTC.

This clone appeared a single time. This chain joins TRBV3-1 (or the pseudogene TRBV3-2) and TRBJ2-1; D remains ambiguous. Germline V gene data show CDR1 as LGHDT and CDR2 as YNNKEL (reference sequence). V lost 4 bases and J lost 9, with 10 bases in between. The CDR3 runs 12 residues. The chain's CDR3 is CASSLDLAEQFF. The CDR3 bases are TGTGCCAGCAGCCTTGATCTGGCTGAGCAGTTCTTC.